This TCR beta chain was sequenced in a study of T-cell memory formation after mild COVID-19. A single record per CDR3 protein comes from TCRdb applying MiXCR to the 5' RACE reads. The data contain 450,000 to 650,000 distinct CDR3 sequences, roughly a fifth of them singletons. With regard to this clonotype: The junction departs from the called germline gene at one end, perhaps through a read error.

The sample comprised PBMCs or a T cell subset sorted from them (not recorded which). The receptor's source is an adult woman who had mild COVID-19 (a few samples of this study predate the infection). Cell type and time point are not known.

The CDR3 is CASSPRLAGGRGFEHYF. The CDR3 nucleotides read TGTGCCAGCAGCCCAAGACTAGCGGGAGGACGGGGGTTCGAGCATTACTTC. The V and J genes are TRBV11-1 and TRBJ2-7; 13 bases are a match to TRBD2. This CDR3 region has 17 residues. Germline CDR1 reads SGHAT; CDR2 reads FQDESV (reference sequence).